This TCR beta chain was found in a study of blood T cell repertoires in COVID-19. In the authors' workflow: Quantification of nucleated cells was approximated via reference gene primer amplification. Profiled with immunoSEQ multiplex PCR; TCRdb holds only in-frame clones, not every one. That table is the source of V, J and clone size, and D and trimming were worked out from the DNA. The profile shows about 220,000 clones, less than 90% of them singletons. This clone was seen a single time. The sequenced sample consisted of peripheral blood. The clonotype was recovered from a man aged 25 to 45 with active or convalescent COVID-19.

The DNA for the CDR3 is TGCGCCAGCAGCTCGGCCCTACAGGGGGCTAGTCCTTCCAGCTATGGCTACACCTTC. The encoded protein is CASSSALQGASPSSYGYTF. This sequence joins TRBV5-1 and TRBJ1-2; 9 bases align to TRBD1. The CDR3 sequence is 19 residues long. With 3 bases clipped from V and 4 bases from J, the junction kept 19 bases outside the gene matches. The germline gives CDR1 SGHRS, CDR2 YFSETQ.